The 6 T cell receptor beta chains presented below share a single source sample, sequenced in a study of Ad26.COV2.S vaccination and SARS-CoV-2 variants. Treatment meaning: roughly 18 received Ad26.COV2.S at low or high dose, single or two shots; about 5 received placebo; per-sample allocation not given. The study sampled participants on day 63 after the first vaccine or placebo injection. Sequencing used immunoSEQ multiplex PCR; TCRdb keeps in-frame clones, though not all of them. In the table there are about 400,000 clones, roughly 90% of which are singletons. The sequences come from peripheral blood, collected in a trial of Ad26.COV2.S vaccine versus placebo. Source of these receptors: a person between 18 and 60 years old who received the Ad26.COV2.S COVID-19 vaccine or a placebo.

This clone was picked up a small number of times. The chain combines TRBV6-5 with TRBJ1-1; D gene uncertain. This CDR3 comprises 13 residues. Deletions cut 9 bases from V and 1 base from J, with 12 bases between. The germline V gene has CDR1 MNHEY and CDR2 SVGAGI. The DNA of the CDR3 is TGTGCCAGTTACCGCGGGGAGAACACTGAAGCTTTCTTT. The encoded protein is CASYRGENTEAFF.

The V call is TRBV19, the J call TRBJ2-2, with 9 bases that match TRBD2. V lost 3 bases, J lost 5 bases, and 10 bases stayed unmatched. CDR1 is LNHDA, CDR2 SQIVND, per germline (reference sequence). This CDR3 is 17 amino acids long. The CDR3 here is CASSMGSGGFRTGELFF. In nucleotides, the CDR3 is TGTGCCAGTAGTATGGGTAGCGGGGGTTTCAGGACCGGGGAGCTGTTTTTT.

V usage is TRBV19 and J usage is TRBJ1-6, with 10 bases that match TRBD1. The V gene's germline CDR1 is LNHDA and CDR2 SQIVND (reference sequence). Trimming at V came to 4 bases and at J to 7 bases, leaving 10 bases not matched to a gene. CDR3 length: 17 amino acids. CDR3 residues: CASSNLLRTGGNSPLHF. CDR3 coding DNA: TGTGCCAGTAGTAATCTACTTCGGACAGGGGGGAATTCACCCCTCCACTTT.

This rearrangement joins TRBV5-1 to TRBJ1-1; maybe TRBD1 (6 bases). Trimming left V 1 base short and J 8 bases short, with 12 bases between. Germline lookup yields CDR1 SGHRS and CDR2 YFSETQ. This CDR3 region has 13 residues. CDR3 nucleotides: TGCGCCAGCAGCTTGCTAGGGGGTCAGGAAGCTTTCTTT. Translating gives CASSLLGGQEAFF.

In the case of this clone: The same CDR3 also results from other DNA sequences found in this sample. The V gene is TRBV27, the J gene TRBJ1-2; a weak D match, TRBD1 (5 bases). Germline values: CDR1 MNHEY, CDR2 SMNVEV (reference sequence). The CDR3 consists of 13 residues. The V end lost 3 bases, the J end lost 8 bases, and 13 bases lay between the germline ends. CDR3 loop: CASSLAGTYGYTF. CDR3 DNA: TGTGCCAGCAGTTTGGCCGGGACTTACGGCTACACCTTC.

The gene calls are TRBV4-1 and TRBJ2-2, with 8 bases identical to TRBD1. This CDR3 has 16 amino acids. The V gene's germline CDR1 is MGHRA and CDR2 YSYEKL. V lost 1 base and J lost 1; bases outside the gene matches: 2. CDR3 residues: CASSQVGTGNTGELFF. The CDR3 DNA reads TGCGCCAGCAGCCAAGTTGGGACAGGGAACACCGGGGAGCTGTTTTTT.